The following is a T cell receptor (beta chain) sequence with its context. The antigen this receptor binds is unknown. Base qualities are not at hand, and no much larger clone is one base apart. Each donor gave one peripheral blood draw, averaging approximately 0.11 L, which was collected into heparinised tubes. A BD FACSAria II was used to sort naive, central memory, regulatory and stem cell-like memory CD4+ T cells with a panel that included CD45RO, CCR7, CD25, CD127, CD95 and CD27. Every sorted population had a purity above 95%. PBMCs were isolated immediately by Lymphoprep density gradient centrifugation and stained directly without culture. So that batch effects would be minimized, each experiment stained and sorted samples in pairs, pairing one healthy donor with one patient. The sample is drawn from a study of beta chain features in type 1 diabetes (dated by TCRdb to the late 2010s). Regarding the study in general: Mean age, gender distribution, total cell number and subset yield were not different between patients and healthy donors. A total of 90 million to 120 million sorted cells were examined across all samples, and a strong correlation was observed between cell number per subset and RNA yield. In the study, TCRB repertoires of sorted circulating CD4+ T cell subsets from recently diagnosed type 1 diabetes patients were compared with those of matched healthy donors. Regulatory and stem cell-like memory subsets were obtained from only 8 patients and roughly eight healthy donors, while naive and central memory subsets were obtained from all 30 or so donors. Broad study findings and their caveats: Patients with type 1 diabetes made fewer insertions and deleted more nucleotides at VDJ recombination sites, implying thymic rearrangement abnormalities. Naive, central memory and regulatory TCRB repertoires appeared more similar among patients than among healthy donors. Shorter templates might have been favored by PCR, but patient and control samples were amplified and corrected together, so both groups would have been affected equally by any skew. Only small numbers of individuals were included in the HLA sub-analyses, which left unresolved whether HLA type had any influence on TCRB rearrangement. A moderate but significant shortening of TCRB CDR3 length was observed in type 1 diabetes patients in all four CD4+ subsets. Because cDNA was sequenced instead of genomic DNA, activated cells with high expression could be over-represented, although the groups did not differ in activation or CD3 levels.

The entire isolated RNA was reverse transcribed using the High Capacity cDNA Reverse Transcription Kit, and thus expressed TCRB transcripts were sequenced. Deep immunoSEQ sequencing was applied to naive, central memory and regulatory T cell samples, giving an average of roughly 3.5 million total reads per sample. Sorted cells were lysed in RLT buffer and RNA was extracted with DNase-treated RNeasy Micro or Mini kits, depending on cell number. To prevent cross-contamination, each cell subset was processed individually, whereas patient and healthy donor samples were processed jointly. TCRB sequences were amplified from cDNA with the immunoSEQ multiplex PCR, producing 87-bp fragments spanning the CDR3 region. Amplicons were sequenced on the Illumina HiSeq platform. The study's processing was this. PCR bias was corrected computationally using synthetic template baselines, and reads within Hamming distance 2 were collapsed, with unmergeable singletons discarded. Reads were aligned to IMGT to assign V, D and J genes, CDR3 length, and insertions or deletions at six rearrangement sites. Within each subset, clonotype counts were normalized to sorted cell number, after which true diversity and Gini coefficients were computed with the tcR R package. Repertoire sharing was quantified using the overlap coefficient calculated on TCRB nucleotide sequences. Out-of-frame TCRB sequences from naive cells were analyzed to stand in for the pre-selection repertoire. The source is immuneACCESS, and TCRdb retained only in-frame sequences with V and J called. Part of the clones is not carried over; for the studies checked, unresolved V genes explain less than half of this, and the remainder is unexplained. V, J and clone size are taken as reported in that table, and D and trimming were inferred from the DNA itself. This sample comprises about 620,000 clones, roughly a sixth of them detected only once. The ten largest clones capture about 0.097% of the sample.

CDR3 length: 14 amino acids, cysteine to phenylalanine. The entry retains the CDR3 DNA only, 42 bases that are in frame from base 1. V is trimmed back by 5 bases and J by 1 base, and the junction contains 4 bases that no gene match accounts for. CDR1 is given as SNHLY and CDR2 as FYNNEI, both from the germline V gene. This TCR derives from a man in his late teens or twenties in good health. The sequence links TRBV2 to TRBJ1-2; 7 middle bases align to TRBD1. Sequenced sample: naive CD4+ T cells from blood. In the paper's terms, the cell subset or site label means: true naive CD4+ T cells. The DNA sequence is given as TGTGCCAGCAGTAGACAGGGCAATAACTATGGCTACACCTTC. Translation gives CASSRQGNNYGYTF. Reference TRBV2 and TRBJ1-2 proteins supply the regions before and after the CDR3; the full variable domain is: EPEVTQTPSHQVTQMGQEVILRCVPISNHLYFYWYRQILGQKVEFLVSFYNNEISEKSEIFDDQFSVERPDGSNFTLKIRSTKLEDSAMYFCASSRQGNNYGYTFGSGTRLTVV.